The following is a T cell receptor (beta chain) sequence with its context. Its matching antigen is unknown. The sample belongs to a study of cytomegalovirus exposure and HLA in healthy donors. Findings and caveats of the study: Subsequent analysis of the approximately 120 validation repertoires found a tendency for first-cohort TCR clusters to co-occur. The study flagged about 150 TCR beta chains as cytomegalovirus-associated. The CMV antigen specificity of a few CMV-associated chains was confirmed through in vitro analysis. Accounts indicate the classifier identified cytomegalovirus status with strong specificity and sensitivity.

The germline gives CDR1 SGHDT, CDR2 YYEEEE. The CDR3 runs 15 residues. V was shortened by 7 bases and J by 2 bases, with 17 bases between the two germline ends. Here immunoSEQ multiplex PCR was the method, and the copy in TCRdb shows in-frame clones only, minus some. The data hold about 190,000 clones, with approximately 84% observed a single time. This clonotype was obtained from a woman younger than 35 in good health and CMV-seropositive. Input material: PBMCs. The chain uses TRBV5-6 and TRBJ2-3; weak D call: TRBD2 (6 bases). CDR3 coding DNA: TGTGCCAGCGGCAACCCGGACTACTACACAGATACGCAGTATTTT. Translating gives CASGNPDYYTDTQYF.